This T cell receptor (beta chain) was recorded in a study of blood T cells in healthy people across ages. PCR was performed a second time for roughly 7 to 12 cycles using a sample-barcoded 5' primer and a J-beta primer mix. A template-switch adaptor with 12 random nucleotides tagged each cDNA molecule. MiXCR, run by TCRdb on the 5' RACE reads, gives a single entry per CDR3 protein. The sample gives about 1,600,000 distinct CDR3 sequences, 35% to 45% of which show up once; roughly 8.2% is in the top ten. The CDR3 is 16 residues long. V lost 6 bases and J lost 5, with 22 bases in between. Germline V gene sequence: CDR1 MNHEY, CDR2 SVGAGI.

The chain links TRBV6-5 to TRBJ2-5; the D gene is possibly TRBD1 (6 bases). This TCR was recovered from a young woman in good health. The sample comprised blood. CDR3 region: CASRPQGNPGWETQYF. The CDR3 DNA sequence: TGTGCCAGCAGACCTCAGGGGAACCCGGGGTGGGAGACCCAGTACTTC.